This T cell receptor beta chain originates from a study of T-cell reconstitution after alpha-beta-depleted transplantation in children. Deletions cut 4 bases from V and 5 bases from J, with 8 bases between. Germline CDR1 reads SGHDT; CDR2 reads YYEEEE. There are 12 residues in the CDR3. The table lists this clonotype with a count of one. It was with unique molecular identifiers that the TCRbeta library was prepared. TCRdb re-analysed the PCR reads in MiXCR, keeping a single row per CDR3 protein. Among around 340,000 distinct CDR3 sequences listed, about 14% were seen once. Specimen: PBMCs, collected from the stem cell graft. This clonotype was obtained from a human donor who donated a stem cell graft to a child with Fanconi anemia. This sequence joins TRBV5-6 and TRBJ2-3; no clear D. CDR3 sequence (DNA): TGTGCCAGCAGCAAAGGCGGAGATACGCAGTATTTT. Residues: CASSKGGDTQYF.